This T cell receptor beta chain was sequenced in a study of neurological immune-mediated disorders. This clonotype has a handful of counts. TCRdb independently ran MiXCR on the 5' RACE reads; one entry per CDR3 protein. The table shows about 66,000 distinct CDR3 sequences, with less than 5.5% occurring only once. Deletions cut 6 bases from V and 7 bases from J, with 21 bases between. This CDR3 region has 15 residues. CDR1 is MNHEY, CDR2 SMNVEV, per germline (reference sequence). The clonotype comes from a man aged 25-45 years with multiple sclerosis. Sample: PBMCs. The chain has TRBV27 and TRBJ1-1, with a tentative D call TRBD1 (5 bases). In nucleotides, the CDR3 is TGTGCCAGCAGGGCTTACTTCAGGGTGGAGGGTGAAGCTTTCTTT. The encoded protein is CASRAYFRVEGEAFF.